The 27 T cell receptor beta chains in this list originate from one sample, sequenced in a study of cytomegalovirus exposure and HLA in healthy donors. With 60 Vbeta and 13 Jbeta primers, the PCR was carried out. The repertoire was sequenced with immunoSEQ multiplex PCR; TCRdb's copy has only in-frame clones and lacks some. Its clone listing holds 150,000 to 200,000 clones. The sample was PBMCs. The receptor set was obtained from a man aged 30 to 45 in good health and CMV-seronegative.

The chain recombines TRBV7-9 with TRBJ2-5, with D unresolved. The germline CDR1 and CDR2 sequences are SEHNR and FQNEAQ (reference sequence). V was clipped by 5 bases and J by 3 bases, with 7 bases between them. The CDR3 length is 12 residues. In nucleotides, the CDR3 is TGTGCCAGCAGCCCCAATGAAGAGACCCAGTACTTC. Translating gives CASSPNEETQYF.

CDR3 in DNA: TGTGCCAGCAGTTTAGGGCTGGGGCCAGATACGCAGTATTTT. Amino acid sequence: CASSLGLGPDTQYF. The genes are TRBV27 and TRBJ2-3; tentative D call: TRBD1 (5 bases). The CDR3 has 14 amino acids. Trimming took 2 bases from V and 4 from J, leaving 10 bases between them. Germline-derived CDR1 and CDR2 are MNHEY and SMNVEV (reference sequence).

The V call is TRBV4-1, the J call TRBJ2-7; the D gene is possibly TRBD2 (6 bases). Germline-derived CDR1 and CDR2 are MGHRA and YSYEKL. The CDR3 runs to 16 residues. Trimming took 0 bases from V and 1 from J, leaving 13 bases between them. This CDR3 reads CASSQEGGTPSYEQYF. Written as DNA, the CDR3 is TGCGCCAGCAGCCAAGAAGGCGGGACTCCTTCCTACGAGCAGTACTTC.

The J gene is TRBJ1-1, the V gene TRBV25-1; no definite D call. Per germline, CDR1 MGHDK and CDR2 SYGVNS. The V gene lost 2 bases and the J gene lost 7 bases, with 23 bases spanning the gap. The CDR3 sequence is 17 residues long. Here the CDR3 reads CASSEPPGPTFRGEAFF. The CDR3 DNA sequence: TGTGCCAGCAGTGAACCCCCGGGCCCTACCTTTCGGGGTGAAGCTTTCTTT.

V usage is TRBV6-1 and J usage is TRBJ1-5; D is unresolved. Trimming removed 2 bases at V and 6 bases at J, with 11 bases between. The CDR3 is 14 residues long. CDR1 and CDR2 from the germline V gene are MNHNS and SASEGT. CDR3 bases: TGTGCCAGCAGTGAAATTATCGAGGGTCAGCCCCAGCATTTT. Translation gives CASSEIIEGQPQHF.

The chain couples TRBV4-3 to TRBJ2-5; 9 bases match TRBD1. Trimming took 0 bases from V and 7 from J; bases not matched to a gene: 15. The germline gives CDR1 LGHNA, CDR2 YSLEER. CDR3 length: 18 amino acids. The CDR3 sequence is CASSQDLGDRAPRRTQYF. The CDR3 DNA follows: TGCGCCAGCAGCCAAGATTTGGGGGACAGGGCCCCCAGACGGACCCAGTACTTC.

The chain carries TRBV18 and TRBJ2-6; unclear D gene. The CDR3 consists of 16 residues. V lost 3 bases to trimming and J lost 0 bases, with 9 bases between them. Germline CDR1 is KGHSH and CDR2 is LQKENI. CDR3 bases: TGTGCCAGCTCACCGCTCACAGTCTCTGGGGCCAACGTCCTGACTTTC. Amino acids: CASSPLTVSGANVLTF.

The chain has TRBV7-9 and TRBJ1-2; D is undetermined. CDR1 and CDR2 (germline): SEHNR, FQNEAQ (reference sequence). Trimming stripped 5 bases from V and 8 bases from J, with 12 bases between. The CDR3 is made up of 12 amino acids. The CDR3 here is CASSPLVLGYTF. The CDR3 DNA reads as TGTGCCAGCAGCCCATTAGTCTTAGGCTACACCTTC.

The chain joins TRBV5-1 to TRBJ2-3; 7 nucleotides agree with TRBD1. The CDR3 spans 14 residues. V dropped 4 bases and J dropped 3; count of bases not matched to a gene: 5. Germline values: CDR1 SGHRS, CDR2 YFSETQ. The DNA for the CDR3 is TGCGCCAGCAGCACCGGGACAGAAACAGATACGCAGTATTTT. Translated, it gives CASSTGTETDTQYF.

The V call is TRBV2, the J call TRBJ2-2, with unresolved D. Germline loops: CDR1 SNHLY, CDR2 FYNNEI. V lost 7 bases and J 0 bases, leaving 9 bases between the germline ends. The CDR3 has 14 amino acids. Written as DNA, the CDR3 is TGTGCCAGCAAATACATTTCGAACACCGGGGAGCTGTTTTTT. The encoded protein is CASKYISNTGELFF. Filled out from reference TRBV2 and TRBJ2-2, the complete variable domain reads EPEVTQTPSHQVTQMGQEVILRCVPISNHLYFYWYRQILGQKVEFLVSFYNNEISEKSEIFDDQFSVERPDGSNFTLKIRSTKLEDSAMYFCASKYISNTGELFFGEGSRLTVL.

The gene calls are TRBV28 and TRBJ1-5; the match to TRBD1 covers 8 bases. Trimming at V came to 5 bases and at J to 7 bases, leaving 7 bases not matched to a gene. The CDR3 contains 14 residues. Germline assignment: CDR1 MDHEN and CDR2 SYDVKM. The CDR3 DNA reads TGTGCCAGCAGTCCGACAGGGGCAGTACAGCCCCAGCATTTT. Protein: CASSPTGAVQPQHF.

V usage is TRBV4-1 and J usage is TRBJ1-1, with D possibly being TRBD1 (5 bases). The CDR3 runs 18 residues. V dropped 1 base and J dropped 1 base, with 19 bases sitting between them. Germline V gene lookup returns CDR1 MGHRA and CDR2 YSYEKL. This chain's CDR3 is CASSQVGAGFGKNTEAFF. The CDR3 DNA is TGCGCCAGCAGCCAAGTAGGGGCAGGGTTTGGAAAGAACACTGAAGCTTTCTTT.

The CDR3 bases are TGTGCCAGCAGTTCCCCCCTCGCGGCCGGGGGCTACAATGAGCAGTTCTTC. Translation gives CASSSPLAAGGYNEQFF. The V call is TRBV27, the J call TRBJ2-1, with a possible D match to TRBD2 (6 bases). There are 17 residues in the CDR3. The germline V gene has CDR1 MNHEY and CDR2 SMNVEV (reference sequence). V was trimmed by 4 bases and J by 3 bases, leaving 19 bases between them.

The J gene is TRBJ2-1, the V gene TRBV7-8, with D perhaps TRBD2 (6 bases). Trimming left V 1 base short and J 5 bases short, with 9 bases between. CDR1 is SGHVS and CDR2 is FQNEAQ in the germline V gene. The CDR3 sequence is 14 residues long. DNA of the CDR3: TGTGCCAGCAGCTTAGGAGGCGGGAACAATGAGCAGTTCTTC. Residues: CASSLGGGNNEQFF.

The chain employs TRBV30 and TRBJ2-2; 9 bases line up with TRBD1. In germline, CDR1 is GTSNPN, CDR2 SVGIG (reference sequence). The CDR3 runs to 15 residues. J lost 5 bases, V lost 0 bases, and 4 bases had no gene match. Here the CDR3 reads CAWSVGQGTTGELFF. CDR3 DNA: TGTGCCTGGAGTGTTGGACAGGGGACTACCGGGGAGCTGTTTTTT.

The chain has TRBV28 and TRBJ1-2; D perhaps matches TRBD1 (5 bases). V dropped 5 bases and J dropped 4 bases, with 11 bases sitting between them. The CDR3 spans 13 residues. The germline gives CDR1 MDHEN, CDR2 SYDVKM. The DNA for the CDR3 is TGTGCCAGCAGTCTCATGGGGGGCTATGGCTACACCTTC. It is translated as CASSLMGGYGYTF.

V usage is TRBV5-1 and J usage is TRBJ2-5, with 7 nucleotides matching TRBD1. The J call is doubtful: the DNA matches TRBJ2-7 better. Germline loops: CDR1 SGHRS, CDR2 YFSETQ. This CDR3 contains 14 residues. CDR3 in DNA: TGCGCCAGCAGCAAACCCGGGACAGCACACGAGCAGTACTTC. This codes for CASSKPGTAHEQYF.

This sequence joins TRBV7-6 and TRBJ1-4; 10 bases fit TRBD1. Germline V lookup: CDR1 SGHVS, CDR2 FNYEAQ. Losses at the gene ends were 5 bases for V and 5 bases for J; bases not matched to a gene: 2. The CDR3 spans 14 residues. The CDR3 here is CASSRGQGNEKLFF. The CDR3 DNA reads TGTGCCAGCAGCAGGGGACAGGGGAATGAAAAACTGTTTTTT.

CDR3: CASSWTGNQPQHF. CDR3 DNA sequence: TGTGCCAGTAGTTGGACAGGGAATCAGCCCCAGCATTTT. The chain joins TRBV19 to TRBJ1-5, with 8 bases fitting TRBD1. Germline assignment: CDR1 LNHDA and CDR2 SQIVND (reference sequence). Germline trimming cut 5 bases from V and 4 bases from J; bases unmatched to any gene: 1. CDR3 length: 13 residues.

The chain has TRBV5-1 and TRBJ1-2; 7 nucleotides agree with TRBD1. J lost 6 bases, V lost 4 bases, and 12 bases had no gene match. Germline V gene lookup returns CDR1 SGHRS and CDR2 YFSETQ. The CDR3 is made up of 15 amino acids. Here the CDR3 reads CASSRQGGEGDGYTF. The CDR3 nucleotides read TGCGCCAGCAGCCGACAGGGAGGAGAAGGGGATGGCTACACCTTC. The whole variable domain, filled in from reference TRBV5-1 and TRBJ1-2, reads KAGVTQTPRYLIKTRGQQVTLSCSPISGHRSVSWYQQTPGQGLQFLFEYFSETQRNKGNFPGRFSGRQFSNSRSEMNVSTLELGDSALYLCASSRQGGEGDGYTFGSGTRLTVV.

The V gene is TRBV11-3, the J gene TRBJ1-1; weak D call: TRBD1 (6 bases). In germline, CDR1 is SGHNT, CDR2 YENEEA. Between the trimmed V and J ends, which lost 4 bases and 1 base, there was a span of 13 bases. The CDR3 extends over 15 amino acids. As DNA, the CDR3 is TGTGCCAGCAGCTCAGCGGGGGGCTGGAACACTGAAGCTTTCTTT. This gives the protein CASSSAGGWNTEAFF. The full variable domain, its missing parts supplied by reference TRBV11-3 and TRBJ1-1, is EAGVVQSPRYKIIEKKQPVAFWCNPISGHNTLYWYLQNLGQGPELLIRYENEEAVDDSQLPKDRFSAERLKGVDSTLKIQPAELGDSAVYLCASSSAGGWNTEAFFGQGTRLTVV.

V and J are TRBV19 and TRBJ1-5; maybe TRBD1 (5 bases). The V end lost 4 bases, the J end lost 0 bases, and 19 bases lay between the germline ends. CDR3 length: 18 residues. CDR1 and CDR2 from the germline V gene are LNHDA and SQIVND (reference sequence). The CDR3 region is CASSNPLGAETSNQPQHF. CDR3 bases: TGTGCCAGTAGTAATCCCCTTGGGGCAGAGACTAGCAATCAGCCCCAGCATTTT.

The J gene is TRBJ1-1, the V gene TRBV6-5; perhaps TRBD1 as D (6 bases). The CDR3 sequence is 11 residues long. Germline CDR1 reads MNHEY; CDR2 reads SVGAGI. V lost 8 bases and J lost 5, with 9 bases in between. The CDR3 DNA reads as TGTGCCAGCTTCGGGACAACTGAAGCTTTCTTT. This translates into CASFGTTEAFF.

V and J are TRBV4-2 and TRBJ2-7; no firm D call. CDR3 length equals 12 residues. V lost 2 bases and J lost 6, with 8 bases in between. Germline values: CDR1 LGHNA, CDR2 YNFKEQ. The CDR3 sequence is CASSQPLREQYF. CDR3 bases: TGTGCCAGCAGCCAACCCCTTCGCGAGCAGTACTTC.

The CDR3 nucleotides read TGTGCCAGCACCCGAAGTAGCTCCTATAATTCACCCCTCCACTTT. As protein: CASTRSSSYNSPLHF. V gene TRBV7-2 combines with J gene TRBJ1-6; no clear D gene. V lost 7 bases and J lost 0, with 10 bases in between. CDR1 is SGHTA, CDR2 FQGNSA, per germline. The CDR3 extends over 15 amino acids.

Concerning this clone: The identical CDR3 is also encoded by other nucleotide sequences in the sample. V and J are TRBV4-3 and TRBJ1-4, with 7 positions matching TRBD1. V gave up 3 bases and J gave up 4 bases; unmatched junction bases: 2. CDR1 and CDR2 (germline): LGHNA, YSLEER. The CDR3 has 14 residues. The CDR3 loop is CASSQDRINEKLFF. CDR3 nucleotide sequence: TGCGCCAGCAGCCAGGACAGGATTAATGAAAAACTGTTTTTT.

With respect to this clone: The same CDR3 arises from other DNA sequences in this sample as well. The chain uses TRBV5-1 and TRBJ2-1; 8 bases fit TRBD1. The CDR3 consists of 14 residues. Germline lookup yields CDR1 SGHRS and CDR2 YFSETQ. V lost 2 bases to trimming and J lost 3 bases; unmatched junction nucleotides: 1. The CDR3 DNA follows: TGCGCCAGCAGCTTAACAGGGGGCTACAATGAGCAGTTCTTC. This codes for CASSLTGGYNEQFF.